What follows are 4 T cell receptor beta chains derived from one specimen sequenced in a study of beta chain features in type 1 diabetes. Study-level findings and limits: Type 1 diabetes patients showed a moderate but significant shortening of TCRB CDR3s in all four CD4+ subsets.

Investigators reverse transcribed all isolated RNA, so they sequenced expressed TCRB transcripts. Sequenced by immunoSEQ multiplex PCR; TCRdb stores in-frame clones only, minus some. The sample gives some 130,000 clones, approximately 10% of which show up once; 0.7% to 0.85% is in the top ten. No antigen has been assigned to these receptors. Sequencing input: central memory CD4+ T cells from blood. These receptors came from a man between 25 and 39 years old with type 1 diabetes.

This clone was recorded a few times. The V and J genes are TRBV29-1 and TRBJ1-1; D possibly corresponds to TRBD1 (5 bases). V lost 6 bases to trimming and J lost 3 bases, with 14 bases between them. Germline V CDR1 and CDR2: SQVTM, ANQGSEA. The CDR3 totals 13 residues. CDR3 in DNA: TGCAGCGTACCGGGGGGAAGGGACACTGAAGCTTTCTTT. Protein sequence: CSVPGGRDTEAFF.

This clone was detected a few times. J is TRBJ1-2 and V is TRBV2; 7 bases map to TRBD1. The CDR3 runs to 13 residues. V shed 5 bases and J 2 bases; nucleotides not matched to a gene: 2. Looked up from germline, CDR1 is SNHLY and CDR2 is FYNNEI. CDR3 residues: CASSLQGNYGYTF. The DNA of the CDR3 is TGTGCCAGCAGTTTACAGGGGAACTATGGCTACACCTTC.

This clone was observed a few times. The rearrangement uses TRBV4-2 and TRBJ1-2; 7 bases line up with TRBD1. The V gene's germline CDR1 is LGHNA and CDR2 YNFKEQ. Losses at the gene ends were 3 bases for V and 0 bases for J; bases not matched to a gene: 1. The CDR3 has 14 residues. CDR3 in amino acids: CASSQGQTNYGYTF. As DNA, the CDR3 is TGTGCCAGCAGCCAGGGACAGACTAACTATGGCTACACCTTC.

This chain uses TRBV28 with TRBJ2-1; TRBD1 matches 7 bases. Germline CDR1 reads MDHEN; CDR2 reads SYDVKM. This CDR3 region has 14 residues. The J segment lost 4 bases and the V segment lost 4 bases, leaving 4 bases of the junction unmatched. CDR3 DNA: TGTGCCAGCAGTTCGGGACAGTCTTACAATGAGCAGTTCTTC. The encoded protein is CASSSGQSYNEQFF.